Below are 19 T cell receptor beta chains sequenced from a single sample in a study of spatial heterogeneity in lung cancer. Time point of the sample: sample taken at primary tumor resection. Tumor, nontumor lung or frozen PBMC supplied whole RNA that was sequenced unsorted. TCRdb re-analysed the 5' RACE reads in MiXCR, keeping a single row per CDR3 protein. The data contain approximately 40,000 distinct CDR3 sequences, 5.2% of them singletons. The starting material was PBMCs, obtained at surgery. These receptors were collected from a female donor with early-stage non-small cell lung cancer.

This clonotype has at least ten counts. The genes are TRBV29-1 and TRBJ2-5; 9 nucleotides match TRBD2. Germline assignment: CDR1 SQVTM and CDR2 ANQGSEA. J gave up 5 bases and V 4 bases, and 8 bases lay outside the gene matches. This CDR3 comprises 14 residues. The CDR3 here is CSVVSGLAGETQYF. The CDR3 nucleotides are TGCAGCGTTGTCTCCGGCCTAGCGGGGGAGACCCAGTACTTC.

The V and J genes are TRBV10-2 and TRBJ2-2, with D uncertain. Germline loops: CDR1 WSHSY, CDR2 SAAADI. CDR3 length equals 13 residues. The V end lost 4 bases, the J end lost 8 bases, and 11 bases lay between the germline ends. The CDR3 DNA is TGCGCCAGCAGTGGGGCCGCCCGGGGGGAGCTGTTTTTT. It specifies CASSGAARGELFF.

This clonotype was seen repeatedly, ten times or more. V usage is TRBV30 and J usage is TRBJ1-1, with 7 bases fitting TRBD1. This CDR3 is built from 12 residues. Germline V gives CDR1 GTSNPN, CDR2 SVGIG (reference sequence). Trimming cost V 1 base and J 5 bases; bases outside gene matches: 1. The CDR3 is CAWSAGGTEAFF. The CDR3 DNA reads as TGTGCCTGGAGTGCAGGGGGAACTGAAGCTTTCTTT.

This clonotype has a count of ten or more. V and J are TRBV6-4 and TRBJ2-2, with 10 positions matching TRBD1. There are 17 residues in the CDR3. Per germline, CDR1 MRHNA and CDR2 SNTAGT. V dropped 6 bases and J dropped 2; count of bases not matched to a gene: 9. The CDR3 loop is CASSRSGTGANTGELFF. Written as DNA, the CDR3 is TGTGCCAGCAGCCGATCCGGGACAGGGGCCAACACCGGGGAGCTGTTTTTT.

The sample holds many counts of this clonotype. The CDR3: CASSETGDRYSPLHF. CDR3 in DNA: TGTGCCAGCAGTGAAACAGGGGATCGGTATTCACCCCTCCACTTT. J is TRBJ1-6 and V is TRBV6-5; 7 bases are shared with TRBD1. Germline V gene sequence: CDR1 MNHEY, CDR2 SVGAGI. CDR3 length equals 15 residues. V dropped 5 bases and J dropped 8; count of bases not matched to a gene: 9.

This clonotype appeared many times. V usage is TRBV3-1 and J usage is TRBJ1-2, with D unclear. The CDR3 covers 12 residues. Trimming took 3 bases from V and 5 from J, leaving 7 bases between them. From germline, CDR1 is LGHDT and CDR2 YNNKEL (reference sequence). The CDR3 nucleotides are TGTGCCAGCAGCCAGAGGGTTTATGGCTACACCTTC. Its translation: CASSQRVYGYTF.

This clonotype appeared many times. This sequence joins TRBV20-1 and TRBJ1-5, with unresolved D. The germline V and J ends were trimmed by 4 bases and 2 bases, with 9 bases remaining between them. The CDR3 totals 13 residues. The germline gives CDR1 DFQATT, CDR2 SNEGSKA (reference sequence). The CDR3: CSAMEHGNQPQHF. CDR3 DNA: TGCAGTGCTATGGAGCATGGCAATCAGCCCCAGCATTTT.

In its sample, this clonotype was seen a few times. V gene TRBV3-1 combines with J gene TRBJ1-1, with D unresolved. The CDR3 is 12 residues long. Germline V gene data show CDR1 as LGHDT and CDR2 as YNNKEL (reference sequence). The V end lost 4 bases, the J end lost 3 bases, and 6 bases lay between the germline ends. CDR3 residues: CASSREHTEAFF. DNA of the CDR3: TGTGCCAGCAGCCGGGAACACACTGAAGCTTTCTTT. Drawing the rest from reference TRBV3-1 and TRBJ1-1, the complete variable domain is DTAVSQTPKYLVTQMGNDKSIKCEQNLGHDTMYWYKQDSKKFLKIMFSYNNKELIINETVPNRFSPKSPDKAHLNLHINSLELGDSAVYFCASSREHTEAFFGQGTRLTVV.

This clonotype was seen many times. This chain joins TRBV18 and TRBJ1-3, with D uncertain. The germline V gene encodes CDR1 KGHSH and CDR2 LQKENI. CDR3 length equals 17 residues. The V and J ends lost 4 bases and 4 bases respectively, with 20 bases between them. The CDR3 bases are TGTGCCAGCTCACAAAGTAACATTGTCCCGTCCGGAAACACCATATATTTT. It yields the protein CASSQSNIVPSGNTIYF. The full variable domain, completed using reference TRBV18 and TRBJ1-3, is NAGVMQNPRHLVRRRGQEARLRCSPMKGHSHVYWYRQLPEEGLKFMVYLQKENIIDESGMPKERFSAEFPKEGPSILRIQQVVRGDSAAYFCASSQSNIVPSGNTIYFGEGSWLTVV.

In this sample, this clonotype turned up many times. CDR3 region: CASSKGQGGNTEAFF. CDR3 coding DNA: TGTGCCAGCAGCAAAGGGCAGGGAGGGAACACTGAAGCTTTCTTT. J is TRBJ1-1 and V is TRBV21-1. TRBV21-1 is a recognized pseudogene. CDR3 length: 15 amino acids.

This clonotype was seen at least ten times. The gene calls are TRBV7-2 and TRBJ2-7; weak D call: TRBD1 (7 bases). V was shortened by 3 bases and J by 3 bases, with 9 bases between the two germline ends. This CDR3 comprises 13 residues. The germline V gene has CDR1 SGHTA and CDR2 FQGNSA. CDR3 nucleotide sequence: TGTGCCAGCAGCTTCCAGGGGGGCTACGAGCAGTACTTC. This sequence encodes CASSFQGGYEQYF.

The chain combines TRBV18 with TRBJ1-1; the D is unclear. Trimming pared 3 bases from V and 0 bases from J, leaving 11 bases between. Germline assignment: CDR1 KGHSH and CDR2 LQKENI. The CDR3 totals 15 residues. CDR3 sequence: CASSPRTALNTEAFF. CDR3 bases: TGTGCCAGCTCACCTCGTACAGCCTTGAACACTGAAGCTTTCTTT.

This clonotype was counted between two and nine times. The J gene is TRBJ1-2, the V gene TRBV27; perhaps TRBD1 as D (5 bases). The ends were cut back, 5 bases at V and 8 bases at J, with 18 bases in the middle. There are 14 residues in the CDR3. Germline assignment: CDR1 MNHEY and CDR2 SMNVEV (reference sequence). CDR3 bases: TGTGCCAGCAGTACCTGGGACGGCGCGGAGGGCTACACCTTC. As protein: CASSTWDGAEGYTF.

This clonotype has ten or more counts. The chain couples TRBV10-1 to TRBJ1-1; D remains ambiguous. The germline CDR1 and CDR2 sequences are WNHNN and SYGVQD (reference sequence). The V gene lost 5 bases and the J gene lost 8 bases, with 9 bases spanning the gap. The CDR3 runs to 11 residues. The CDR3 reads CASSPGWEAFF. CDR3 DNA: TGCGCCAGCAGTCCCGGGTGGGAAGCTTTCTTT.

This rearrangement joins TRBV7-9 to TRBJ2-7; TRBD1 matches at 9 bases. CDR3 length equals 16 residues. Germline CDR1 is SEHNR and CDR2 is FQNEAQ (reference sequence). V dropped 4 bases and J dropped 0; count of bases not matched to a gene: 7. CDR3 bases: TGTGCCAGCAGCTGGTACAGGGGGCGGGACTCCTACGAGCAGTACTTC. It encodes CASSWYRGRDSYEQYF.

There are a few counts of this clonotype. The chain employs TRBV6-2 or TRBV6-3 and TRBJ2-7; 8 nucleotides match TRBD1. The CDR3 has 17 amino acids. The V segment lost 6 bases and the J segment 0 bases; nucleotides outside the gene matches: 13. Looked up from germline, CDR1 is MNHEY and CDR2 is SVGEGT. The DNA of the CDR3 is TGTGCCAGCAGCCCAGGGGGCCCCCGAGGGACCTCCTACGAGCAGTACTTC. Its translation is CASSPGGPRGTSYEQYF.

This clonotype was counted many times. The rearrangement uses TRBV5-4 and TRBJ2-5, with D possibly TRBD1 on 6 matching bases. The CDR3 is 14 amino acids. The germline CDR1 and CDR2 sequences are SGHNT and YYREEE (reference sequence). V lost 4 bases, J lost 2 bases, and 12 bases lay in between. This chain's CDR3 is CASSLATGQETQYF. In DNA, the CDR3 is TGTGCCAGCAGCCTCGCGACAGGACAAGAGACCCAGTACTTC.

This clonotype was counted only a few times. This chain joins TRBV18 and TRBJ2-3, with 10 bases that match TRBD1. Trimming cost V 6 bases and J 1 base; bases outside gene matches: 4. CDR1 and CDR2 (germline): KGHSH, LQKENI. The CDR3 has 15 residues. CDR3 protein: CASSRTGGGTDTQYF. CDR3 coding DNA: TGTGCCAGCTCTCGGACAGGGGGAGGCACAGATACGCAGTATTTT.

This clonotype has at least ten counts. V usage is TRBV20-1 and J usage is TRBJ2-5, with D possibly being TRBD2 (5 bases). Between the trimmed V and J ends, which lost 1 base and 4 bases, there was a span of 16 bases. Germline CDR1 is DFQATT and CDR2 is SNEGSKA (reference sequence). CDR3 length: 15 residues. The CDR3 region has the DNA TGCAGTGCTAGAGCCCCCCGTCTAGCAGGAGAGACCCAGTACTTC. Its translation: CSARAPRLAGETQYF.